The clone carrying this T cell receptor beta chain was recorded many times. The data belong to a study of low-dose radiotherapy and immunotherapy resistance in tumors. Primers targeting TRAV and TRBV primed first-strand cDNA, covering alpha and beta chains. Amplification of TCRs used a constant-region primer and V-primer adapter for roughly 20 PCR cycles. One entry per CDR3 protein, called by TCRdb with MiXCR from the reads. In the table there are under 95,000 distinct CDR3 sequences, about a sixth of which are singletons. Indicated time point: after trial treatment. Treatment denoted: LDRT plus nivolumab, ipilimumab, low-dose cyclophosphamide and aspirin (RACIN trial). The V gene's germline CDR1 is MNHEY and CDR2 SMNVEV (reference sequence). This CDR3 is 15 amino acids long. V dropped 4 bases and J dropped 3; count of bases not matched to a gene: 2.

Sequenced here: PBMCs, sampled after low-dose radiotherapy plus immunotherapy. This chain connects TRBV27 to TRBJ2-1; 11 bases agree with TRBD2. This receptor was obtained from a male donor with prostate cancer. The CDR3 DNA follows: TGTGCCAGCAGTTCCGGGACTAGCGGCTACAATGAGCAGTTCTTC. It codes for CASSSGTSGYNEQFF.